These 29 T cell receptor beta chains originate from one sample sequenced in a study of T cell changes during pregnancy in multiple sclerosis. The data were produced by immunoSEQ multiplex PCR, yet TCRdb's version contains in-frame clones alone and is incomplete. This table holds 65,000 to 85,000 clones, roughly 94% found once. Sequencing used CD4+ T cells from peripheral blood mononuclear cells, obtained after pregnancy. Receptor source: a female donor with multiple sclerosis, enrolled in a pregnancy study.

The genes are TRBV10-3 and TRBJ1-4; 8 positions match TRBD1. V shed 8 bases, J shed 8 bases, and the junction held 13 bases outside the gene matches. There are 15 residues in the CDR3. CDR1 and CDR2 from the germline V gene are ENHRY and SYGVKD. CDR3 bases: TGTGCCATCGGACGCCCCGGGACAGGAGGGGAAAAACTGTTTTTT. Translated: CAIGRPGTGGEKLFF.

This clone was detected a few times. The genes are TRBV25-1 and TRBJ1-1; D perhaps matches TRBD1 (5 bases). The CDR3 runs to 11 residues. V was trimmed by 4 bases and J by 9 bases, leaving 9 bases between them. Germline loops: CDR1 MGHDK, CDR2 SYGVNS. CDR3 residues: CASSVREKAFF. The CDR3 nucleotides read TGTGCCAGCAGTGTCAGGGAAAAAGCTTTCTTT.

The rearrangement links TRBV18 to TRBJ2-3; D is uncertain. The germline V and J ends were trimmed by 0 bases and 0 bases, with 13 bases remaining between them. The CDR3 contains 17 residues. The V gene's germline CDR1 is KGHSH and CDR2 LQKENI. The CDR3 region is CASSPPYGSSSTDTQYF. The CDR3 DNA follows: TGTGCCAGCTCACCACCGTATGGCTCCTCTAGCACAGATACGCAGTATTTT.

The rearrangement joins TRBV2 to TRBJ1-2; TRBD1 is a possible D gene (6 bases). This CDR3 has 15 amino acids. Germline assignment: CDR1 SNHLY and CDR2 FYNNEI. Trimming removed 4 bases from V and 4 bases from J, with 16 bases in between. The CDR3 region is CASSVLRTASYGYTF. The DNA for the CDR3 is TGTGCCAGCAGTGTTCTTCGGACAGCCTCCTATGGCTACACCTTC.

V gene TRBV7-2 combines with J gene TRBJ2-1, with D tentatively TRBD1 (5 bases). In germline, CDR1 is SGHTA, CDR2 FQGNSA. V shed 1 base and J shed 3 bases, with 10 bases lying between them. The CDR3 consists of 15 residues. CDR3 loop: CASSLGTSRYNEQFF. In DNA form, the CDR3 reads TGTGCCAGCAGCTTAGGGACATCTCGCTACAATGAGCAGTTCTTC.

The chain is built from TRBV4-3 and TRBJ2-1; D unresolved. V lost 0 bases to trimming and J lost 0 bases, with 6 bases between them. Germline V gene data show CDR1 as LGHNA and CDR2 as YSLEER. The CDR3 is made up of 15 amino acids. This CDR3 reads CASSQDLSSYNEQFF. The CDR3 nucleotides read TGCGCCAGCAGCCAAGACTTGAGCTCCTACAATGAGCAGTTCTTC.

The CDR3 DNA sequence: TGTGCCAGCAGGCGGACCGGGACAGCTAATTCACCCCTCCACTTT. Residues: CASRRTGTANSPLHF. The V call is TRBV9, the J call TRBJ1-6; TRBD1 matches at 7 bases. Germline V gene data show CDR1 as SGDLS and CDR2 as YYNGEE. The junction had 8 bases not matched to a gene; V was cut back by 5 bases and J by 6 bases. CDR3 size: 15 residues.

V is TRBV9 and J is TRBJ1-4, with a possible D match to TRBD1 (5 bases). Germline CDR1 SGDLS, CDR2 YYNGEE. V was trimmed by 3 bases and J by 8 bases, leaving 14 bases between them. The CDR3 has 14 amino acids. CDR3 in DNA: TGTGCCAGCAGCGACCCGACAGTGGGAGAAAAACTGTTTTTT. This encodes CASSDPTVGEKLFF.

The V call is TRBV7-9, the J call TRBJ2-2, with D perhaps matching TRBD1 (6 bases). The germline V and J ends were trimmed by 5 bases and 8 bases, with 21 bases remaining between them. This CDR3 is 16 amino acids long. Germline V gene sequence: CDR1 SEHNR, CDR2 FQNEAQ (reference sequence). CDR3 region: CASSPDRLLWRGELFF. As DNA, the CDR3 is TGTGCCAGCAGCCCCGACAGGCTCCTCTGGAGGGGGGAGCTGTTTTTT. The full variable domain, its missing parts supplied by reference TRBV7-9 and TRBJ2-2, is DTGVSQNPRHKITKRGQNVTFRCDPISEHNRLYWYRQTLGQGPEFLTYFQNEAQLEKSRLLSDRFSAERPKGSFSTLEIQRTEQGDSAMYLCASSPDRLLWRGELFFGEGSRLTVL.

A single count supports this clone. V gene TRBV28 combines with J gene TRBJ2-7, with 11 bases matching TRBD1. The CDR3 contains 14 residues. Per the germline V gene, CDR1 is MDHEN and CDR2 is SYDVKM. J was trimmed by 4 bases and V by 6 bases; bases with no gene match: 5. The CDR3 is CASRTGTGGYEQYF. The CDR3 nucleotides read TGTGCCAGCAGGACCGGGACAGGGGGATACGAGCAGTACTTC.

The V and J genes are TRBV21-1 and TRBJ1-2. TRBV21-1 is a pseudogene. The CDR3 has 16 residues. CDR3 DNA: TGTGCCAGCAGCAAAAATCCCCGGGGGGGCGCGGATGGCTACACCTTC. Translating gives CASSKNPRGGADGYTF.

The CDR3 reads CSVGLTGGTNEQFF. For the CDR3, the DNA is TGCAGCGTTGGCTTAACGGGGGGTACCAATGAGCAGTTCTTC. The chain has TRBV29-1 and TRBJ2-1; 7 positions agree with TRBD2. V was clipped by 4 bases and J by 6 bases; unmatched bases: 9. CDR1 is SQVTM and CDR2 is ANQGSEA in the germline V gene. The CDR3 is made up of 14 amino acids.

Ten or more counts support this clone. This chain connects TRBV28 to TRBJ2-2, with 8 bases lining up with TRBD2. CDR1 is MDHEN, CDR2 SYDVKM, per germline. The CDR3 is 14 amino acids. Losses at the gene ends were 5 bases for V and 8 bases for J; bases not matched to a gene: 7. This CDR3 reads CASSKGLALGELFF. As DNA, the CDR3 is TGTGCCAGCAGTAAAGGACTAGCTCTGGGGGAGCTGTTTTTT. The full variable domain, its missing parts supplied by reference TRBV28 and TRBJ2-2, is DVKVTQSSRYLVKRTGEKVFLECVQDMDHENMFWYRQDPGLGLRLIYFSYDVKMKEKGDIPEGYSVSREKKERFSLILESASTNQTSMYLCASSKGLALGELFFGEGSRLTVL.

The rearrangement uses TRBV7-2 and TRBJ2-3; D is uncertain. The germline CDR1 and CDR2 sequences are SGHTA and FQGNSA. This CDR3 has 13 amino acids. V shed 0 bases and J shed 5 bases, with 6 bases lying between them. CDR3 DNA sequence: TGTGCCAGCAGCTTAGCGGCCCTAGATACGCAGTATTTT. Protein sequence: CASSLAALDTQYF.

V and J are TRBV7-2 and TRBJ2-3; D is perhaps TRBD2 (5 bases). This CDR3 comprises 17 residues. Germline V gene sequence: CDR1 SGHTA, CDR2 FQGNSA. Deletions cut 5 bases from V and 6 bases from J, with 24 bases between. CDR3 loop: CASSRQTGKVFLDTQYF. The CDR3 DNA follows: TGTGCCAGCAGCCGGCAAACGGGAAAGGTGTTTTTGGATACGCAGTATTTT.

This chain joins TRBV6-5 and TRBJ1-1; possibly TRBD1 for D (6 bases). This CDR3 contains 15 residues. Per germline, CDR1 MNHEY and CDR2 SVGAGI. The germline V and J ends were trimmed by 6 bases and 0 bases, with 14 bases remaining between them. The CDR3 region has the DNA TGTGCCAGCAGACCGGACAGAGGGGTGAACACTGAAGCTTTCTTT. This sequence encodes CASRPDRGVNTEAFF.

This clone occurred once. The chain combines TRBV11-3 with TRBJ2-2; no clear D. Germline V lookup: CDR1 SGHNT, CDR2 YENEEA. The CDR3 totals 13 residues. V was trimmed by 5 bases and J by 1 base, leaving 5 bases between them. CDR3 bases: TGTGCCAGCAGCCCCCTGAACACCGGGGAGCTGTTTTTT. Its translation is CASSPLNTGELFF.

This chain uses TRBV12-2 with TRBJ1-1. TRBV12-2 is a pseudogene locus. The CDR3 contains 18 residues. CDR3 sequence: CASRLKGSLAFADTEAFF. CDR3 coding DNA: TGTGCAAGTCGCTTAAAGGGTTCTCTAGCCTTTGCGGACACTGAAGCTTTCTTT.

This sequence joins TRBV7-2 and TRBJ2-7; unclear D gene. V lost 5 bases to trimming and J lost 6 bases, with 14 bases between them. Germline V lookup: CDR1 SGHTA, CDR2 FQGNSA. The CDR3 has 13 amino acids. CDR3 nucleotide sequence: TGTGCCAGCAGCCTACGACCCCTAGGCGAGCAGTACTTC. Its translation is CASSLRPLGEQYF.

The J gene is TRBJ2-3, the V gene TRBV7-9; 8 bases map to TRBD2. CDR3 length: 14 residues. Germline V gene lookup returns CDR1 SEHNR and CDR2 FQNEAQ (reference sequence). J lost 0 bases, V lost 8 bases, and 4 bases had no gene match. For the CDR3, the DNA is TGTGCCAGCGGACTAGCCCTGAGCACAGATACGCAGTATTTT. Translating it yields CASGLALSTDTQYF.

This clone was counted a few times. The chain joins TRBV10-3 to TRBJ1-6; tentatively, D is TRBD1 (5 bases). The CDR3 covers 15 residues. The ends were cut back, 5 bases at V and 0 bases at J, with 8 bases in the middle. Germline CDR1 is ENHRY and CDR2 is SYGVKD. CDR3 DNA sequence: TGTGCCATCAGTCGGGGGAGCTCCTATAATTCACCCCTCCACTTT. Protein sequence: CAISRGSSYNSPLHF.

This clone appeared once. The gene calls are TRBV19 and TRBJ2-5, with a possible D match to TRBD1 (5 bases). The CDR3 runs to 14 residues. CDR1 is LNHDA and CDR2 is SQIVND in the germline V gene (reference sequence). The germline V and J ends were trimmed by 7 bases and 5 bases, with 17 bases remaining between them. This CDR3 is CASTSTGARETQYF. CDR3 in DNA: TGTGCCAGTACCAGTACAGGAGCGCGGGAGACCCAGTACTTC.

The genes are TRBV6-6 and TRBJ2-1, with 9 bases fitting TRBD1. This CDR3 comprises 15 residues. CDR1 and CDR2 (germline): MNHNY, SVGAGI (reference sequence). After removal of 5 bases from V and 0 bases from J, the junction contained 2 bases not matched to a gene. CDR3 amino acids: CASSDRGSSYNEQFF. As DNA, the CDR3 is TGTGCCAGCAGTGACAGGGGGAGCTCCTACAATGAGCAGTTCTTC.

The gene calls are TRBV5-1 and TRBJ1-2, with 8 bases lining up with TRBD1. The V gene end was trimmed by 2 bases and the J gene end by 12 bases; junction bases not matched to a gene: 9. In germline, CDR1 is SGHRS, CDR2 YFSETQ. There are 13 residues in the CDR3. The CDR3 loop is CASSLPGQARNTF. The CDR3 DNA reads TGCGCCAGCAGCTTACCGGGACAGGCACGAAACACCTTC. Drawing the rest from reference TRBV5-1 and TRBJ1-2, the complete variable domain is KAGVTQTPRYLIKTRGQQVTLSCSPISGHRSVSWYQQTPGQGLQFLFEYFSETQRNKGNFPGRFSGRQFSNSRSEMNVSTLELGDSALYLCASSLPGQARNTFGSGTRLTVV.

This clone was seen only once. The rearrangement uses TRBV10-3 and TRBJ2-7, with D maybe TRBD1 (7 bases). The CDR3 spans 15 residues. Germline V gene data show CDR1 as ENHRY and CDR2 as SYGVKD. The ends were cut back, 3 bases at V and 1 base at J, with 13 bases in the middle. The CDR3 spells CAISDWTGGSYEQYF. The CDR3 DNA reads TGTGCCATCAGTGATTGGACAGGAGGGTCCTACGAGCAGTACTTC.

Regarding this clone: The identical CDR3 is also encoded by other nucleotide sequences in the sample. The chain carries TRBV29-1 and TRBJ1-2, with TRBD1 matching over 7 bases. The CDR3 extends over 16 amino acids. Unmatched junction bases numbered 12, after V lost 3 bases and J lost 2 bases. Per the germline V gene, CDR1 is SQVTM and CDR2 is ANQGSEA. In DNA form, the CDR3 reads TGCAGCGTTGAGGGGGCCCTGGGGACAGCGAACTATGGCTACACCTTC. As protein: CSVEGALGTANYGYTF. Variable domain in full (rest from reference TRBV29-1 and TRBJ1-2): SAVISQKPSRDICQRGTSLTIQCQVDSQVTMMFWYRQQPGQSLTLIATANQGSEATYESGFVIDKFPISRPNLTFSTLTVSNMSPEDSSIYLCSVEGALGTANYGYTFGSGTRLTVV.

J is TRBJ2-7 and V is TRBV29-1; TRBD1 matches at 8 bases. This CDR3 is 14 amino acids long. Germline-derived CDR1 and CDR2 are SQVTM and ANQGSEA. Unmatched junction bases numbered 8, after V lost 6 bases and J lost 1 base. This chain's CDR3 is CSVSGGAGSYEQYF. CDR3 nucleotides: TGCAGCGTCTCAGGGGGCGCAGGTTCCTACGAGCAGTACTTC.

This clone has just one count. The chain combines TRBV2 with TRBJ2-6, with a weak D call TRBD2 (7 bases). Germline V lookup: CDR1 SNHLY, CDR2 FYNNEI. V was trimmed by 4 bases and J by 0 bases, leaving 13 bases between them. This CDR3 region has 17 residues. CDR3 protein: CASSANRDYSGANVLTF. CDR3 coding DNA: TGTGCCAGCAGTGCCAACAGGGACTACTCTGGGGCCAACGTCCTGACTTTC.

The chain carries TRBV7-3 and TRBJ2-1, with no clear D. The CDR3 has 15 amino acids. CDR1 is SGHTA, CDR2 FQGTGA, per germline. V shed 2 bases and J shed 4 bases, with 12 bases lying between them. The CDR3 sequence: CASSLGPGLYNEQFF. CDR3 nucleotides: TGTGCCAGCAGCTTAGGGCCCGGCCTTTACAATGAGCAGTTCTTC.